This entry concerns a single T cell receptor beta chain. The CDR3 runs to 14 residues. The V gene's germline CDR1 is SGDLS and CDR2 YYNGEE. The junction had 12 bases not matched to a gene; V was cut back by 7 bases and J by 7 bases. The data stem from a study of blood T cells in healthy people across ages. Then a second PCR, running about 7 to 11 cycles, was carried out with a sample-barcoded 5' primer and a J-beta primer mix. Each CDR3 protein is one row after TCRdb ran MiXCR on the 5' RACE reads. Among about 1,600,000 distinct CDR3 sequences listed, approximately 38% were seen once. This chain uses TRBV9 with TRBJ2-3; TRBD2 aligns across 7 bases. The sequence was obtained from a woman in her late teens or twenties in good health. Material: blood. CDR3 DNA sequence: TGTGCCAGCTCCCAAGCGGGAATCGTATATACGCAGTATTTT. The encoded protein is CASSQAGIVYTQYF.